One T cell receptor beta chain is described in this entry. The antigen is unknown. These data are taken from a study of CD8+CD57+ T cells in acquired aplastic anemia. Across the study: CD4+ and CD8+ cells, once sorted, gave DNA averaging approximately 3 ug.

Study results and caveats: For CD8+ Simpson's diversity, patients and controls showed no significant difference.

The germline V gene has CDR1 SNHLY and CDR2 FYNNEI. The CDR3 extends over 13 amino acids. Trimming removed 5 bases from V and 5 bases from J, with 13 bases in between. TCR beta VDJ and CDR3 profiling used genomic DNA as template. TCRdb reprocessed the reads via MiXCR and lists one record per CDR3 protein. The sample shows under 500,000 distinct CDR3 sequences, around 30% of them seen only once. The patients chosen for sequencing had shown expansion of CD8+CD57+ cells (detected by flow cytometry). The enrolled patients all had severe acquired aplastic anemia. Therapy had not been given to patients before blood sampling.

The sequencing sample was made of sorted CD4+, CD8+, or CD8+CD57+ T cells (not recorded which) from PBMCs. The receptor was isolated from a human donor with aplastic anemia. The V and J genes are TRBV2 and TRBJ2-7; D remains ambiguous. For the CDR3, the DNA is TGTGCCAGCAGTAAGGTCGCCCCGGACGAGCAGTACTTC. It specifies CASSKVAPDEQYF.